A selection of T cell receptor beta chains follows, all from one sample in a study of cytotoxic CD8 clonotypes in ibrutinib-treated CLL. The protocol was immunoSEQ multiplex PCR, while the TCRdb copy is restricted to in-frame clones and leaves out a portion. The sample consists of 200,000 to 250,000 clones, approximately 75% of them appearing once. This sample comprised PBMCs, obtained after 12 months of ibrutinib treatment. The receptor source for this set is a human donor with chronic lymphocytic leukemia. The conserved cysteine and the conserved F or W are not part of the CDR3 here. Fields, in order: clone size, V gene, CDR3 protein. Rows give clone size only sometimes, using once, few, many, or a class for an expanded clone.

clone size: .; V gene: TRBV5-1; CDR3 protein: ASSLVSGLAPHNEQF
clone size: .; V gene: TRBV7-2; CDR3 protein: ASSAYGDTQY
clone size: .; V gene: TRBV5-1; CDR3 protein: ASSLTGQSEQY
clone size: few; V gene: TRBV2; CDR3 protein: ASIGQPVGYGYT
clone size: .; V gene: TRBV6-5; CDR3 protein: ATVTGSYEQY
clone size: .; V gene: TRBV13; CDR3 protein: ASSSSSTGSSYEQY
clone size: few; V gene: TRBV19; CDR3 protein: ASSKDRVGQPQH
clone size: .; V gene: TRBV7-3; CDR3 protein: ASSLLGTYNSPLH
clone size: .; V gene: TRBV19; CDR3 protein: ASSKGQGGNQPQH
clone size: few; V gene: TRBV10-1; CDR3 protein: ASSEGIAGGPKVETQY
clone size: .; V gene: TRBV6-5; CDR3 protein: ASGKYTDTQY
clone size: .; V gene: TRBV6-5; CDR3 protein: ASSYAVRSLGEQY
clone size: .; V gene: TRBV4-1; CDR3 protein: ASSQDVRGDTQY
clone size: .; V gene: TRBV5-1; CDR3 protein: ASSSREPWETQY
clone size: few; V gene: TRBV18; CDR3 protein: ASSMGLLNTEAF
clone size: few; V gene: TRBV5-1; CDR3 protein: ASSLGGRDRVAF
clone size: .; V gene: TRBV4-2; CDR3 protein: ASSPALGLLYEQY
clone size: .; V gene: TRBV28; CDR3 protein: ASSLLSFPPLAASGEQY
clone size: .; V gene: TRBV5-1; CDR3 protein: ASSLGGQGESGYT
clone size: .; V gene: TRBV6-5; CDR3 protein: ASKKLANEKLF
clone size: .; V gene: TRBV5-1; CDR3 protein: ASSQGVNTEAF
clone size: once; V gene: TRBV5-6; CDR3 protein: ASTPGRGPLNTEAF
clone size: .; V gene: TRBV9; CDR3 protein: ASRRDQNTGELF
clone size: .; V gene: TRBV5-8; CDR3 protein: ASSLRGAGANVLT
clone size: .; V gene: TRBV5-1; CDR3 protein: ASSSATGSQETQY
clone size: few; V gene: TRBV11-2; CDR3 protein: ASSLRAGAEQY
clone size: .; V gene: TRBV19; CDR3 protein: ASSRQGNTGELF
clone size: once; V gene: TRBV13; CDR3 protein: ASSYRSLQY
clone size: .; V gene: TRBV2; CDR3 protein: ASNRLAGGWDTQY
clone size: .; V gene: TRBV2; CDR3 protein: ASSIQGGRNQPQH
clone size: .; V gene: TRBV30; CDR3 protein: AWSVRGTAAGAF
clone size: .; V gene: TRBV7-2; CDR3 protein: ASSSDPIYEQY
clone size: .; V gene: TRBV9; CDR3 protein: ASSVSSQGSGILNEQY